This TCR beta chain originates from a study of T cell repertoires in cytomegalovirus infection. Germline V gene sequence: CDR1 MNHEY, CDR2 SMNVEV (reference sequence). CDR3 size: 14 residues. Trimming removed 5 bases at V and 2 bases at J, with 10 bases between. TCRdb redid the calling of the reads with MiXCR, one entry per CDR3 protein. The sample lists roughly 200,000 distinct CDR3 sequences; roughly 17% were seen once. The receptor was isolated from a human donor in good health (CMV status not recorded). Some clones in this sample may be carry-over from other donors' samples. V and J are TRBV27 and TRBJ1-5; D is ambiguous. Material: CD8+ T cells from PBMCs. In DNA form, the CDR3 reads TGTGCCAGCAGTAACTCGATCCGCAATCAGCCCCAGCATTTT. Amino acids: CASSNSIRNQPQHF.